This T cell receptor beta chain appears in the sequencing data of a study of blood T cell repertoires in COVID-19. Study in general: Nucleic acid was either cDNA or gDNA, and it came from T cells, B-cell-depleted T cells, or PBMCs.

Assay: immunoSEQ multiplex PCR; the TCRdb copy retains only in-frame clones and omits some. The table has about 210,000 clones, roughly 89% seen once. The CDR3 spans 16 residues. Germline values: CDR1 LNHDA, CDR2 SQIVND (reference sequence). Trimming took 6 bases from V and 3 from J; bases not matched to a gene: 13. Specimen: PBMCs or T cells enriched from blood (not recorded which). The receptor was isolated from a man younger than 35 with acute COVID-19. The chain employs TRBV19 and TRBJ2-7, with 8 positions matching TRBD1. CDR3 loop: CASSPLAPGGDYEQYF. CDR3 DNA: TGTGCCAGTAGCCCCTTGGCCCCAGGGGGCGACTACGAGCAGTACTTC.